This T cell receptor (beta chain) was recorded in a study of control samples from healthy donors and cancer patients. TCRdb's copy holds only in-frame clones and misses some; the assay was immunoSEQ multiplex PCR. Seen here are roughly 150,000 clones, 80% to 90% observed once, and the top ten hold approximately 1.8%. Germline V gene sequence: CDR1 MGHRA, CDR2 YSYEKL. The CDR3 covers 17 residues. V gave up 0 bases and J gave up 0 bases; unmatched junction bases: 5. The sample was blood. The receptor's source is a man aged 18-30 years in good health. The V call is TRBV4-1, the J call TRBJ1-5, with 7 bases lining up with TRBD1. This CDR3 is CASSQDSRGYSNQPQHF. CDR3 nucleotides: TGCGCCAGCAGCCAAGACTCCAGGGGGTATAGCAATCAGCCCCAGCATTTT.